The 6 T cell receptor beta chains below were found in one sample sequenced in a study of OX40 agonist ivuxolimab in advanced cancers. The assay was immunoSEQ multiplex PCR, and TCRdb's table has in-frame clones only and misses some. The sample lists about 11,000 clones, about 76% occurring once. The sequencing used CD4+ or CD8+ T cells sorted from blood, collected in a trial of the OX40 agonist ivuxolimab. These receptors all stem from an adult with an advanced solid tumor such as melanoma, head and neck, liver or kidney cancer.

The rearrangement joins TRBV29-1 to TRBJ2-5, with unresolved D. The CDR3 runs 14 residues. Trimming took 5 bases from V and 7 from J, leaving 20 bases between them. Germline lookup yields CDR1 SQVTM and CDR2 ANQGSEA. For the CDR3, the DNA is TGCAGCGTTCCTACGGAAGCGTTAGCTACGACCCAGTACTTC. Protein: CSVPTEALATTQYF.

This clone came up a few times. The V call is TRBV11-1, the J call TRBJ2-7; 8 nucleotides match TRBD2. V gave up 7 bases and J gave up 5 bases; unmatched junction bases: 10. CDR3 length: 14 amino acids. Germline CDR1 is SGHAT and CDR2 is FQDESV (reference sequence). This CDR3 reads CASTRSGGPNEQYF. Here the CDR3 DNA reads TGTGCCAGCACTCGGTCGGGAGGGCCCAACGAGCAGTACTTC.

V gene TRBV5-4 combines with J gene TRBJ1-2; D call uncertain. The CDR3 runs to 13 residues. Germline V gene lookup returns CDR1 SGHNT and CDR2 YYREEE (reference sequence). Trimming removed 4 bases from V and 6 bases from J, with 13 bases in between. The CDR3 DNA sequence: TGTGCCAGCAGCCTCCCAGGCGGCAATGGCTACACCTTC. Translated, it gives CASSLPGGNGYTF. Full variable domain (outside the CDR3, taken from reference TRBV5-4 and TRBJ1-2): ETGVTQSPTHLIKTRGQQVTLRCSSQSGHNTVSWYQQALGQGPQFIFQYYREEENGRGNFPPRFSGLQFPNYSSELNVNALELDDSALYLCASSLPGGNGYTFGSGTRLTVV.

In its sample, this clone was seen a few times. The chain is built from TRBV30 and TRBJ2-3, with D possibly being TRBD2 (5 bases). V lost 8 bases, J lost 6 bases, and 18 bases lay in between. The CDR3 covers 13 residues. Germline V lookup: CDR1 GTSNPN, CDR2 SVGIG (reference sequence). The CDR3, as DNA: TGTGCCCTGGACGCGGGCCAAGGGGATACGCAGTATTTT. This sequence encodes CALDAGQGDTQYF. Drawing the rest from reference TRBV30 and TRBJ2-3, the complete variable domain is SQTIHQWPATLVQPVGSPLSLECTVEGTSNPNLYWYRQAAGRGLQLLFYSVGIGQISSEVPQNLSASRPQDRQFILSSKKLLLSDSGFYLCALDAGQGDTQYFGPGTRLTVL.

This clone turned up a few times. CDR3 sequence: CASSPRTATEAFF. Here the CDR3 DNA reads TGTGCCAGCAGCCCTCGGACAGCGACTGAAGCTTTCTTT. The chain employs TRBV13 and TRBJ1-1; D is possibly TRBD1 (6 bases). The germline V gene encodes CDR1 PRHDT and CDR2 FYEKMQ (reference sequence). Trimming pared 5 bases from V and 5 bases from J, leaving 12 bases between. This CDR3 contains 13 residues.

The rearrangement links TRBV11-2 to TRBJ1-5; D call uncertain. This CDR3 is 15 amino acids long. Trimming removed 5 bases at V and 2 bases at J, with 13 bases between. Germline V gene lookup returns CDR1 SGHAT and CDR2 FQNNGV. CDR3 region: CASSQEGSRNQPQHF. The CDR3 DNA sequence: TGTGCCAGCAGCCAAGAGGGTAGCCGCAATCAGCCCCAGCATTTT.